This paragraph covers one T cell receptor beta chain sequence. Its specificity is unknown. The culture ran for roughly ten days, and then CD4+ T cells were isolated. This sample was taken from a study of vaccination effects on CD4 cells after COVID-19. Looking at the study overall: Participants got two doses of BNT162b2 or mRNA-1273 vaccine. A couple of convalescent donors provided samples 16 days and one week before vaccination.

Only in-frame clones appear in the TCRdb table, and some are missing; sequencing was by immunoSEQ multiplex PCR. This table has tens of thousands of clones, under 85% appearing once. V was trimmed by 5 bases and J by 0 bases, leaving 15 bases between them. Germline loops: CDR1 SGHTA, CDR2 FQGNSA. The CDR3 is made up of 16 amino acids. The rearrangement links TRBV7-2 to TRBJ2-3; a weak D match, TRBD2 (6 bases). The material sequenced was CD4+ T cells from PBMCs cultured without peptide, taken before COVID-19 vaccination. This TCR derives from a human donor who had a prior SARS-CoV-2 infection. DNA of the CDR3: TGTGCCAGCAGCATAAAGCGGGCGTCTAGCACAGATACGCAGTATTTT. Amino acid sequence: CASSIKRASSTDTQYF.